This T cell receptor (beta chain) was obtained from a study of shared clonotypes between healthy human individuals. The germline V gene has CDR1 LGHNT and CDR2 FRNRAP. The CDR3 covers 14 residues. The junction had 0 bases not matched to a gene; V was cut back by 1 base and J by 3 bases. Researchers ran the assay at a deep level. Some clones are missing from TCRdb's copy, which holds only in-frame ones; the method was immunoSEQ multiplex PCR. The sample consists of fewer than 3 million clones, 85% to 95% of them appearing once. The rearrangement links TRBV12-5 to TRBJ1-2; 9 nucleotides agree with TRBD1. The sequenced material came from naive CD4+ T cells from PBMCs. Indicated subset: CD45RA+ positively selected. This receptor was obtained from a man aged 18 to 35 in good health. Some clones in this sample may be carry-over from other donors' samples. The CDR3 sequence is CASGLGDRDYGYTF. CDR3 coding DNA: TGTGCTAGTGGTTTGGGGGACAGGGACTATGGCTACACCTTC.